This T cell receptor (beta chain) appears in the sequencing data of a study of control samples from healthy donors and cancer patients. Trimming took off 5 bases at V and 2 bases at J, with 16 bases between the two ends. The CDR3 has 15 amino acids. CDR1 SGHTA and CDR2 FQGNSA come from the germline V gene. Produced via immunoSEQ multiplex PCR; TCRdb's table is partial and in-frame only. The data hold about 94,000 clones, with roughly nine tenths observed a single time. The sample was blood. This TCR came from a woman between 18 and 29 years old in good health. V is TRBV7-2 and J is TRBJ2-7, with D perhaps matching TRBD2 (6 bases). The CDR3 region is CASSPPAGYAYEQYF. In DNA, the CDR3 is TGTGCCAGCAGCCCCCCAGCGGGTTACGCCTACGAGCAGTACTTC.